Below are 15 T cell receptor beta chains sequenced from a single sample in a study of technical replicates of blood from four donors. Profiling relied on immunoSEQ multiplex PCR, and the TCRdb table lists in-frame clones only, not all of them. The sample contains 85,000 to 90,000 clones, 85% to 95% of which appear only once. Material for sequencing was T cells isolated from PBMCs. Receptor source: a human donor in good health.

DNA of the CDR3: TGTGCCAGTAGTGGCAGGGGTGTCAATCAGCCCCAGCATTTT. Amino acid sequence: CASSGRGVNQPQHF. The chain recombines TRBV19 with TRBJ1-5; weak D call: TRBD1 (6 bases). This CDR3 has 14 amino acids. V was trimmed by 5 bases and J by 3 bases, leaving 11 bases between them. The germline V gene has CDR1 LNHDA and CDR2 SQIVND (reference sequence).

The chain has TRBV6-1 and TRBJ1-4; D is perhaps TRBD1 (6 bases). This CDR3 has 14 residues. The V end was cut by 6 bases, the J end by 8 bases, with 16 bases between. Looked up from germline, CDR1 is MNHNS and CDR2 is SASEGT. CDR3 residues: CASRLGAGEEKLFF. The CDR3 DNA reads TGTGCCAGCAGGCTAGGGGCAGGGGAGGAAAAACTGTTTTTT.

The chain is built from TRBV5-1 and TRBJ2-7, with 8 positions matching TRBD1. The CDR3 sequence is 14 residues long. J gave up 2 bases and V 6 bases, and 7 bases lay outside the gene matches. Germline CDR1 reads SGHRS; CDR2 reads YFSETQ. In DNA, the CDR3 is TGCGCCAGCACCCCCAGGGGGCCTCCCTACGAGCAGTACTTC. Its protein product is CASTPRGPPYEQYF.

This chain links TRBV11-3 with TRBJ2-1, with a tentative D call TRBD1 (6 bases). Germline assignment: CDR1 SGHNT and CDR2 YENEEA. Trimming left V 1 base short and J 8 bases short, with 12 bases between. The CDR3 has 14 residues. The CDR3, as DNA: TGTGCCAGCAGCTTAGGAACCAGGGGCGATGAGCAGTTCTTC. This translates into CASSLGTRGDEQFF.

This chain joins TRBV4-1 and TRBJ2-5; tentatively, D is TRBD1 (6 bases). Per the germline V gene, CDR1 is MGHRA and CDR2 is YSYEKL. Trimming took 3 bases from V and 5 from J, leaving 10 bases between them. The CDR3 is 13 amino acids. The CDR3 nucleotides are TGCGCCAGCAGCCAGACAGGACGGGAGACCCAGTACTTC. It is translated as CASSQTGRETQYF.

The chain carries TRBV15 and TRBJ2-1; D is uncertain. Trimming left V 0 bases short and J 6 bases short, with 12 bases between. Germline lookup yields CDR1 LNHNV and CDR2 YYDKDF (reference sequence). This CDR3 is built from 15 residues. CDR3 region: CATSRDFLSGNEQFF. The CDR3, as DNA: TGTGCCACCAGCAGAGATTTTCTGTCGGGCAATGAGCAGTTCTTC.

The chain uses TRBV6-5 and TRBJ1-2, with TRBD1 as a possible D gene (5 bases). The ends were cut back, 2 bases at V and 2 bases at J, with 9 bases in the middle. CDR3 size: 14 residues. Germline CDR1 and CDR2: MNHEY and SVGAGI. CDR3 in DNA: TGTGCCAGCAGTTACCGTCAGGGAAACTATGGCTACACCTTC. Encoded protein: CASSYRQGNYGYTF.

This clone was seen just once. J is TRBJ1-5 and V is TRBV18; no reliable D call. The CDR3 extends over 14 amino acids. The V and J ends lost 0 bases and 7 bases respectively, with 10 bases between them. From germline, CDR1 is KGHSH and CDR2 LQKENI. CDR3 loop: CASSPPLVGQPQHF. The CDR3 coding sequence is TGTGCCAGCTCACCACCGTTGGTCGGGCAGCCCCAGCATTTT.

The chain recombines TRBV30 with TRBJ1-2; possibly TRBD1 for D (6 bases). CDR3 length equals 17 residues. Germline V gene lookup returns CDR1 GTSNPN and CDR2 SVGIG (reference sequence). V shed 0 bases and J shed 6 bases, with 23 bases lying between them. The CDR3 coding sequence is TGTGCCTGGAGTGTGTGGACATCCAAACAGGGAACCCATGGCTACACCTTC. It is translated as CAWSVWTSKQGTHGYTF.

In this sample, this clone turned up once. This rearrangement joins TRBV18 to TRBJ2-7; D may be TRBD2 (5 bases). V lost 1 base and J 0 bases, leaving 7 bases between the germline ends. The CDR3 is 14 amino acids. Germline V gene sequence: CDR1 KGHSH, CDR2 LQKENI. The CDR3 nucleotides read TGTGCCAGCTCACCACGGGAGAGCTCCTACGAGCAGTACTTC. Protein sequence: CASSPRESSYEQYF.

The V call is TRBV4-1, the J call TRBJ2-4; D might be TRBD1 (5 bases). This CDR3 is 15 amino acids long. From germline, CDR1 is MGHRA and CDR2 YSYEKL. The V end was cut by 1 base, the J end by 7 bases, with 14 bases between. CDR3 in amino acids: CASSQGGSRVNIQYF. CDR3 nucleotide sequence: TGCGCCAGCAGCCAAGGTGGAAGCAGGGTGAACATTCAGTACTTC.

The V gene is TRBV5-4, the J gene TRBJ2-5; tentatively, D is TRBD2 (6 bases). There are 14 residues in the CDR3. From germline, CDR1 is SGHNT and CDR2 YYREEE (reference sequence). V was trimmed by 2 bases and J by 5 bases, leaving 13 bases between them. The CDR3 spells CASSFQTRSETQYF. In nucleotides, the CDR3 is TGTGCCAGCAGCTTCCAGACTAGGTCTGAGACCCAGTACTTC.

This clone was detected only once. The rearrangement uses TRBV7-8 and TRBJ2-1, with 9 bases aligning to TRBD1. Germline CDR1 SGHVS, CDR2 FQNEAQ. The V and J ends lost 4 bases and 7 bases, in that order; junction bases with no gene match: 8. The CDR3 is 15 amino acids. CDR3: CASSSPGQGPNEQFF. In nucleotides, the CDR3 is TGTGCCAGCAGCTCCCCGGGACAGGGACCTAATGAGCAGTTCTTC.

CDR3 in DNA: TGCGCCAGCAGCTTGCTGTTCGGGGGGAAAAGCTCCTACGAGCAGTACTTC. This encodes CASSLLFGGKSSYEQYF. The chain combines TRBV5-1 with TRBJ2-7; 7 bases map to TRBD2. This CDR3 contains 17 residues. Per the germline V gene, CDR1 is SGHRS and CDR2 is YFSETQ. Unmatched junction bases numbered 10, after V lost 1 base and J lost 0 bases.

The V gene is TRBV19, the J gene TRBJ2-7, with D possibly being TRBD1 (7 bases). Trimming stripped 6 bases from V and 3 bases from J, with 15 bases between. CDR1 LNHDA and CDR2 SQIVND come from the germline V gene (reference sequence). The CDR3 consists of 14 residues. Here the CDR3 DNA reads TGTGCCAGTAGAATGCGGGACAGAGGCTACGAGCAGTACTTC. It codes for CASRMRDRGYEQYF.